These 27 T cell receptor beta chains came from one sample sequenced in a study of blood T cell repertoires in COVID-19. The repertoire was sequenced with immunoSEQ multiplex PCR; TCRdb's copy has only in-frame clones and lacks some. The data contain tens of thousands of clones, 70% to 80% of them singletons. The sample was peripheral blood. The receptors come from a human donor in a cohort sampled during active COVID-19.

The V and J genes are TRBV5-4 and TRBJ2-7; 9 bases agree with TRBD2. The CDR3 is 13 amino acids. Germline CDR1 and CDR2: SGHNT and YYREEE (reference sequence). The trim removed 4 bases at V and 7 bases at J, leaving 6 bases unmatched. DNA for the CDR3: TGTGCCAGCAGCGGCGGGAGGGCCGAGGAGCAGTACTTC. Encoded protein: CASSGGRAEEQYF.

In DNA, the CDR3 is TGTGCCAGTAGTACGGACTTCTATGGCTACACCTTC. Its translation: CASSTDFYGYTF. The chain joins TRBV19 to TRBJ1-2; D not resolved. Germline values: CDR1 LNHDA, CDR2 SQIVND (reference sequence). The germline V and J ends were trimmed by 4 bases and 4 bases, with 7 bases remaining between them. The CDR3 has 12 amino acids.

This chain connects TRBV2 to TRBJ1-1, with 8 bases that match TRBD1. The CDR3 spans 15 residues. V trimming: 5 bases; J trimming: 1 base; junction bases outside the gene matches: 6. The V gene's germline CDR1 is SNHLY and CDR2 FYNNEI. The CDR3: CASSPGGAWNTEAFF. The DNA of the CDR3 is TGTGCCAGCAGTCCAGGGGGCGCGTGGAACACTGAAGCTTTCTTT.

The CDR3 sequence: CASRLGSSYNEQFF. DNA for the CDR3: TGTGCCAGCAGACTCGGGAGCTCCTACAATGAGCAGTTCTTC. The V call is TRBV28, the J call TRBJ2-1; tentatively, D is TRBD2 (6 bases). The germline V gene encodes CDR1 MDHEN and CDR2 SYDVKM. Trimming removed 6 bases from V and 0 bases from J, with 9 bases in between. The CDR3 is 14 residues long. Filled out from reference TRBV28 and TRBJ2-1, the complete variable domain reads DVKVTQSSRYLVKRTGEKVFLECVQDMDHENMFWYRQDPGLGLRLIYFSYDVKMKEKGDIPEGYSVSREKKERFSLILESASTNQTSMYLCASRLGSSYNEQFFGPGTRLTVL.

The chain uses TRBV15 and TRBJ2-7; tentative D call: TRBD1 (5 bases). This CDR3 region has 15 residues. The V gene's germline CDR1 is LNHNV and CDR2 YYDKDF (reference sequence). V was clipped by 1 base and J by 4 bases, with 14 bases between them. CDR3 protein: CATSRGQNKLYEQYF. In nucleotides, the CDR3 is TGTGCCACCAGCAGAGGACAGAACAAATTATACGAGCAGTACTTC.

This chain connects TRBV19 to TRBJ1-5; the D is unclear. Trimming took 3 bases from V and 5 from J, leaving 8 bases between them. CDR3 length: 13 residues. Germline CDR1 and CDR2: LNHDA and SQIVND (reference sequence). The CDR3 loop is CASSMREDQPQHF. In nucleotides, the CDR3 is TGTGCCAGTAGTATGAGGGAAGATCAGCCCCAGCATTTT.

The chain combines TRBV6-5 with TRBJ1-2; 8 bases are a match to TRBD1. This CDR3 comprises 14 residues. Germline CDR1 is MNHEY and CDR2 is SVGAGI. V trimming: 7 bases; J trimming: 3 bases; junction bases outside the gene matches: 7. The CDR3 reads CASNSRQGHYGYTF. For the CDR3, the DNA is TGTGCCAGCAATTCCCGACAGGGGCACTATGGCTACACCTTC.

The chain combines TRBV6-1 with TRBJ2-3, with 8 bases matching TRBD2. Trimming at V came to 0 bases and at J to 5 bases, leaving 10 bases not matched to a gene. The CDR3 is 17 residues long. In germline, CDR1 is MNHNS, CDR2 SASEGT. In nucleotides, the CDR3 is TGTGCCAGCAGTGAAGCGCTGGTGCGGGAGGTTGGAGATACGCAGTATTTT. Its protein is CASSEALVREVGDTQYF.

This clone has ten or more counts. This chain joins TRBV4-2 and TRBJ1-6; perhaps TRBD1 as D (5 bases). V was cut by 5 bases and J by 7 bases, with 12 bases left in between. The CDR3 runs 14 residues. In germline, CDR1 is LGHNA, CDR2 YNFKEQ. This chain's CDR3 is CASSKGQVNSPLHF. DNA of the CDR3: TGTGCCAGCAGCAAAGGACAAGTCAATTCACCCCTCCACTTT.

The chain combines TRBV7-2 with TRBJ2-1, with TRBD2 identical over 11 bases. V lost 6 bases and J lost 15; bases outside the gene matches: 13. Germline V gives CDR1 SGHTA, CDR2 FQGNSA. This CDR3 has 14 amino acids. CDR3 sequence reads: CASRRIAGGAPPFF. The CDR3 nucleotides are TGTGCCAGCAGGCGCATAGCGGGAGGGGCCCCCCCGTTCTTC.

The rearrangement links TRBV28 to TRBJ2-7; weak D call: TRBD2 (6 bases). V lost 5 bases and J 4 bases, leaving 15 bases between the germline ends. CDR1 is MDHEN, CDR2 SYDVKM, per germline. This CDR3 contains 14 residues. CDR3 protein: CASSLSGPFYEQYF. Here the CDR3 DNA reads TGTGCCAGCAGTCTCAGCGGGCCCTTTTACGAGCAGTACTTC.

V usage is TRBV6-5 and J usage is TRBJ2-5; TRBD1 is a possible D gene (6 bases). Germline-derived CDR1 and CDR2 are MNHEY and SVGAGI. This CDR3 comprises 13 residues. Trimming took off 6 bases at V and 3 bases at J, with 11 bases between the two ends. Here the CDR3 reads CASRDRTKETQYF. Here the CDR3 DNA reads TGTGCCAGCAGAGACAGGACCAAAGAGACCCAGTACTTC.

The V call is TRBV18, the J call TRBJ1-6, with 8 bases aligning to TRBD1. The ends lost 5 bases at V and 7 bases at J; junction bases unmatched: 4. This CDR3 has 14 residues. Per germline, CDR1 KGHSH and CDR2 LQKENI. CDR3 nucleotides: TGTGCCAGCTCATACGGACAGGGAAATTCACCCCTCCACTTT. It translates to CASSYGQGNSPLHF.

The rearrangement links TRBV12-3 or TRBV12-4 to TRBJ1-1; a weak D match, TRBD1 (5 bases). V gave up 5 bases and J gave up 5 bases, with 12 bases separating them. CDR3 length: 13 amino acids. CDR3 nucleotides: TGTGCCAGCAGTCCATCAGGGAGGACTGAAGCTTTCTTT. It codes for CASSPSGRTEAFF.

The gene calls are TRBV20-1 and TRBJ2-1; possible D gene TRBD1, 6 bases. Germline lookup yields CDR1 DFQATT and CDR2 SNEGSKA (reference sequence). V shed 6 bases and J shed 13 bases, with 16 bases lying between them. The CDR3 is 11 amino acids. In DNA, the CDR3 is TGCAGTGCCGAACAGGGTGCCCTCCAGTTCTTC. Translation gives CSAEQGALQFF.

This clone was recorded only once. The V gene is TRBV6-2 or TRBV6-3, the J gene TRBJ2-4; D unclear. CDR3 length: 17 amino acids. Trimming shortened V by 4 bases and J by 0 bases, and 16 bases separated the two germline ends. The germline gives CDR1 MNHEY, CDR2 SVGEGT. The CDR3 here is CASSSAGPRLAKNIQYF. Here the CDR3 DNA reads TGTGCCAGCAGTTCAGCTGGGCCTCGTTTAGCCAAAAACATTCAGTACTTC.

The chain recombines TRBV5-1 with TRBJ2-3, with 9 bases identical to TRBD1. J was trimmed by 5 bases and V by 0 bases; bases with no gene match: 4. This CDR3 spans 15 amino acids. Germline CDR1 SGHRS, CDR2 YFSETQ. The CDR3 DNA is TGCGCCAGCAGCTTGGAGGGGACAGGGTTAGATACGCAGTATTTT. It is translated as CASSLEGTGLDTQYF.

The chain is built from TRBV5-6 and TRBJ1-6, with 7 bases that match TRBD1. Germline V gene lookup returns CDR1 SGHDT and CDR2 YYEEEE. The CDR3 is 13 amino acids. Trimming at V came to 6 bases and at J to 6 bases, leaving 3 bases not matched to a gene. The CDR3: CASKGAGNSPLHF. The CDR3 bases are TGTGCCAGCAAGGGGGCGGGTAATTCACCCCTCCACTTT.

The gene calls are TRBV19 and TRBJ1-5; 10 bases are shared with TRBD1. V lost 3 bases, J lost 3 bases, and 5 bases stayed unmatched. The CDR3 length is 16 residues. CDR1 LNHDA and CDR2 SQIVND come from the germline V gene (reference sequence). CDR3 DNA: TGTGCCAGTAGTATTAGGGGACAGGGGCCCAATCAGCCCCAGCATTTT. Translated: CASSIRGQGPNQPQHF.

This chain connects TRBV6-6 to TRBJ1-1; 11 nucleotides line up with TRBD1. Germline trimming cut 5 bases from V and 3 bases from J; bases unmatched to any gene: 11. The CDR3 loop spans 17 amino acids. Per the germline V gene, CDR1 is MNHNY and CDR2 is SVGAGI (reference sequence). The CDR3 nucleotides are TGTGCCAGCAGTCCTTGGACAGGGGGCGTCTTAGACACTGAAGCTTTCTTT. Translating gives CASSPWTGGVLDTEAFF.

The V and J genes are TRBV9 and TRBJ1-2, with D perhaps TRBD1 (6 bases). The V end lost 1 base, the J end lost 4 bases, and 14 bases lay between the germline ends. The CDR3 covers 15 residues. CDR1 and CDR2 (germline): SGDLS, YYNGEE. DNA of the CDR3: TGTGCCAGCAGCGTATCGGTGGGGGCAACCTATGGCTACACCTTC. Amino acid sequence: CASSVSVGATYGYTF.

The chain uses TRBV16 and TRBJ2-3; TRBD2 aligns across 9 bases. Trimming removed 0 bases from V and 0 bases from J; junction bases left unmatched: 7. The CDR3 runs 18 residues. The germline gives CDR1 KGHSY, CDR2 FQNENV. The CDR3 loop reads CASSQSLLAGISTDTQYF. The CDR3 DNA reads as TGTGCCAGCAGCCAATCTCTCCTAGCGGGAATTAGCACAGATACGCAGTATTTT.

The rearrangement uses TRBV7-8 and TRBJ1-3, with TRBD1 as a possible D gene (5 bases). This CDR3 region has 13 residues. Germline V gives CDR1 SGHVS, CDR2 FQNEAQ. V dropped 6 bases and J dropped 4 bases, with 10 bases sitting between them. DNA of the CDR3: TGTGCCAGCAGACCAGGGTTCGGAAACACCATATATTTT. As protein: CASRPGFGNTIYF.

CDR3 protein: CASSLGAGADTDTQYF. The CDR3 DNA follows: TGTGCCAGCAGCTTGGGTGCGGGAGCGGACACAGATACGCAGTATTTT. The gene calls are TRBV5-4 and TRBJ2-3, with 7 bases fitting TRBD2. Germline CDR1 is SGHNT and CDR2 is YYREEE (reference sequence). V lost 0 bases, J lost 2 bases, and 6 bases stayed unmatched. The CDR3 spans 16 residues.

V is TRBV11-2 and J is TRBJ2-5; maybe TRBD2 (5 bases). CDR3 length equals 13 residues. Trimming removed 1 base at V and 3 bases at J, with 6 bases between. Germline CDR1 is SGHAT and CDR2 is FQNNGV. Written as DNA, the CDR3 is TGTGCCAGCAGCTTAGTGGGAGAAGAGACCCAGTACTTC. It codes for CASSLVGEETQYF.

The rearrangement links TRBV5-4 to TRBJ2-5; 13 bases are a match to TRBD2. V shed 4 bases and J 3 bases; nucleotides not matched to a gene: 9. The CDR3 spans 17 residues. From germline, CDR1 is SGHNT and CDR2 YYREEE (reference sequence). CDR3: CASSPGLAGSGEETQYF. The DNA of the CDR3 is TGTGCCAGCAGCCCGGGACTAGCGGGATCGGGGGAAGAGACCCAGTACTTC. Based on the CDR3 plus reference TRBV5-4 and TRBJ2-5, the full variable domain is ETGVTQSPTHLIKTRGQQVTLRCSSQSGHNTVSWYQQALGQGPQFIFQYYREEENGRGNFPPRFSGLQFPNYSSELNVNALELDDSALYLCASSPGLAGSGEETQYFGPGTRLLVL.

The gene calls are TRBV30 and TRBJ2-5; 10 bases are a match to TRBD2. The V segment lost 2 bases and the J segment 2 bases; nucleotides outside the gene matches: 5. The CDR3 is 15 amino acids. Germline values: CDR1 GTSNPN, CDR2 SVGIG (reference sequence). Written as DNA, the CDR3 is TGTGCCTGGAGTTCCCGGACTAGCGGACAAGAGACCCAGTACTTC. It encodes CAWSSRTSGQETQYF.